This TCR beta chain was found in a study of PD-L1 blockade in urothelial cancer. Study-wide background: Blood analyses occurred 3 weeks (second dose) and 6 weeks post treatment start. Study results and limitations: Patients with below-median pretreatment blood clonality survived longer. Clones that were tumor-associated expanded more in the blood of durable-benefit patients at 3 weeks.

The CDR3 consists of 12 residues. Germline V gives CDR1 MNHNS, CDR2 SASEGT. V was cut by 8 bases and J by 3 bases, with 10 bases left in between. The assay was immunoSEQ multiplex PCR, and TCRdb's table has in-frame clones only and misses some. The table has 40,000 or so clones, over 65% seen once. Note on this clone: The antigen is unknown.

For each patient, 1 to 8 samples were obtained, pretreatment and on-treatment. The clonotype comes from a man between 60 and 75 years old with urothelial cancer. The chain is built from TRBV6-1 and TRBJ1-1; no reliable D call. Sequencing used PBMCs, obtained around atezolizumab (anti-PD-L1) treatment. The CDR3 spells CASLGSHTEAFF. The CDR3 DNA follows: TGTGCCAGCTTGGGCAGTCACACTGAAGCTTTCTTT.